This T cell receptor beta chain was identified in a study of cytomegalovirus exposure and HLA in healthy donors. The PCR was carried out with 60 Vbeta primers and 13 Jbeta primers. Sequencing used immunoSEQ multiplex PCR; TCRdb keeps in-frame clones, though not all of them. This sample has over 150,000 clones, with roughly 80% found just once. V shed 0 bases and J 7 bases; nucleotides not matched to a gene: 8. The length of the CDR3 is 16 residues. Germline CDR1 reads MNHEY; CDR2 reads SVGAGI. A few counts support this clone. The receptor comes from a woman in her thirties in good health and CMV-seropositive. Sequencing input: PBMCs. This chain connects TRBV6-5 to TRBJ1-4; the match to TRBD1 covers 7 bases. The CDR3: CASSYSPGQRPEKLFF. The CDR3 nucleotides are TGTGCCAGCAGTTACTCCCCGGGACAGAGACCTGAAAAACTGTTTTTT.